The 25 T cell receptor beta chains below were found in one sample sequenced in a study of T cells in Graves' hyperthyroidism and ophthalmopathy (dated by TCRdb to about 2019). Libraries were constructed by multiplex PCR. The instrument was an Illumina HiSeq 2000. Amplification of TCR beta CDR3 regions was carried out from RNA transcripts. The first round of RT-PCR for the TCR CDR3 was performed with the HTBI primer set and the Qiagen OneStep RT-PCR kit. The public sequencing data were trimmed at Q25 with fastp and processed into clonotypes with MiXCR by TCRdb, which kept only in-frame beta chains. Under each unique CDR3 protein, matching rows form one entry showing the most common genes and DNA. Counted in this sample were approximately 620,000 distinct CDR3 sequences; approximately 16% of them appeared once. The ten most abundant clones make up around 3.3% of the sample. The material sequenced was blood. These receptors came from a woman aged 40 to 50 with Graves' ophthalmopathy.

The chain combines TRBV12-3 or TRBV12-4 with TRBJ2-2; the D gene could be TRBD1 or TRBD2 (5 bases each). V lost 2 bases and J lost 5, with 12 bases in between. The CDR3 loop spans 15 amino acids. CDR3 residues: CASSLHGAGTGELFF. CDR3 in DNA: TGTGCCAGCAGTTTACACGGGGCTGGAACCGGGGAGCTGTTTTTT.

This CDR3 is CASSRGPQGRYQPQHF. In DNA, the CDR3 is TGTGCCAGCAGTAGGGGGCCACAGGGGCGCTACCAGCCCCAGCATTTT. The chain links TRBV27 to TRBJ1-5; 7 bases match TRBD1. The V and J ends lost 5 bases and 7 bases, in that order; junction bases with no gene match: 14. Looked up from germline, CDR1 is MNHEY and CDR2 is SMNVEV (reference sequence). CDR3 length equals 16 residues.

This rearrangement joins TRBV19 to TRBJ2-1; 11 nucleotides agree with TRBD1. CDR1 is LNHDA, CDR2 SQIVND, per germline (reference sequence). Trimming took 7 bases from V and 3 from J; bases not matched to a gene: 2. This CDR3 region has 14 residues. DNA of the CDR3: TGTGCCAGTACCGGGACAGGGGGCTACAATGAGCAGTTCTTC. Translating it yields CASTGTGGYNEQFF.

The CDR3 region is CATGGGGGTDTQYF. The CDR3 bases are TGTGCCACCGGGGGCGGGGGAGGCACAGATACGCAGTATTTT. V is TRBV10-3 and J is TRBJ2-3, with D possibly being TRBD2 (7 bases). Trimming cost V 10 bases and J 1 base, with 15 bases left between them. The CDR3 covers 14 residues. CDR1 is ENHRY, CDR2 SYGVKD, per germline.

Points on this clonotype: Since no conserved phenylalanine or tryptophan closes the CDR3, a read error is the likely cause. The chain combines TRBV20-1 with TRBJ1-1; weak D call: TRBD1 (5 bases). Germline CDR1 reads DFQATT; CDR2 reads SNEGSKA (reference sequence). With 0 bases removed from V and 8 bases from J, the gap between germline ends came to 22 bases. CDR3 length: 16 amino acids. The DNA for the CDR3 is TGCAGTGCTAGAGAGACGGGACTGAGGGCACGGGTCGAAGCTTTCTCT. Protein product: CSARETGLRARVEAFS.

The table lists this clonotype with many counts. This sequence joins TRBV12-3 or TRBV12-4 and TRBJ1-5, with TRBD1 matching 9 bases. Trimming removed 5 bases from V and 2 bases from J; junction bases left unmatched: 7. The CDR3 extends over 16 amino acids. CDR3 bases: TGTGCCAGCAGTCCGAGGGACAGGGCTCGCAATCAGCCCCAGCATTTT. It specifies CASSPRDRARNQPQHF.

This clonotype was seen more than once but under ten times. The genes are TRBV20-1 and TRBJ1-4; D uncertain. The V and J ends lost 0 bases and 8 bases respectively, with 13 bases between them. This CDR3 region has 14 residues. Looked up from germline, CDR1 is DFQATT and CDR2 is SNEGSKA (reference sequence). The DNA for the CDR3 is TGCAGTGCTAGAGATTCTGTCAGTGGGGAAAAACTGTTTTTT. Protein sequence: CSARDSVSGEKLFF.

This clonotype has ten or more counts. J is TRBJ2-3 and V is TRBV27; possibly TRBD1 for D (6 bases). In germline, CDR1 is MNHEY, CDR2 SMNVEV (reference sequence). V was trimmed by 5 bases and J by 1 base, leaving 13 bases between them. The length of the CDR3 is 15 residues. The CDR3 spells CASSPTGLGTDTQYF. CDR3 coding DNA: TGTGCCAGCAGTCCGACAGGTTTGGGCACAGATACGCAGTATTTT.

The chain has TRBV6-1 and TRBJ1-4, with TRBD1 matching over 9 bases. V was clipped by 7 bases and J by 1 base; unmatched bases: 7. The CDR3 extends over 16 amino acids. From germline, CDR1 is MNHNS and CDR2 SASEGT. This CDR3 is CASNRDRAITNEKLFF. CDR3 sequence (DNA): TGTGCCAGCAACCGGGACAGGGCAATAACTAATGAAAAACTGTTTTTT.

This chain links TRBV6-1 with TRBJ2-2; no firm D call. Germline V CDR1 and CDR2: MNHNS, SASEGT. There are 12 residues in the CDR3. Trimming cost V 7 bases and J 1 base, with 4 bases left between them. This CDR3 reads CASNENTGELFF. CDR3 in DNA: TGTGCCAGCAACGAGAACACCGGGGAGCTGTTTTTT.

The rearrangement joins TRBV7-3 to TRBJ2-2; TRBD2 is a possible D gene (7 bases). Trimming left V 6 bases short and J 6 bases short, with 11 bases between. The CDR3 runs 13 residues. CDR1 and CDR2 from the germline V gene are SGHTA and FQGTGA. The CDR3 DNA reads TGTGCCAGCAGATTGGGGGGGCCCGGGGAGCTGTTTTTT. Its translation: CASRLGGPGELFF.

This clonotype came up many times. This rearrangement joins TRBV20-1 to TRBJ1-5; no definite D call. The germline V gene has CDR1 DFQATT and CDR2 SNEGSKA (reference sequence). The CDR3 extends over 14 amino acids. The germline V and J ends were trimmed by 5 bases and 1 base, with 12 bases remaining between them. The CDR3 here is CSARRSGSNQPQHF. CDR3 sequence (DNA): TGCAGTGCTCGACGATCCGGGAGCAATCAGCCCCAGCATTTT.

This clonotype has a handful of counts. The rearrangement joins TRBV27 to TRBJ1-1; TRBD1 matches 9 bases. V lost 2 bases and J lost 4; bases outside the gene matches: 11. This CDR3 region has 17 residues. CDR1 is MNHEY, CDR2 SMNVEV, per germline (reference sequence). CDR3 amino acids: CASSLLYRGRPGTEAFF. The CDR3 DNA is TGTGCCAGCAGTTTACTTTACAGGGGGCGCCCGGGCACTGAAGCTTTCTTT.

For the CDR3, the DNA is TGTGCCAGCAGTCCCCGGAGGGGAGGGGCAATTGAAGCTTTCTTT. Encoded protein: CASSPRRGGAIEAFF. The V and J genes are TRBV6-1 and TRBJ1-1, with D possibly being TRBD1 (5 bases). Germline CDR1 reads MNHNS; CDR2 reads SASEGT. The CDR3 is 15 amino acids. Deletions cut 5 bases from V and 7 bases from J, with 20 bases between.

This clonotype was detected a few times. This may be a read error: a much more frequent sequence differs by one nucleotide. The chain uses TRBV2 and TRBJ1-5; D uncertain. Germline CDR1 is SNHLY and CDR2 is FYNNEI. The CDR3 runs 12 residues. The CDR3 is CASSEQNQPRHF. As DNA, the CDR3 is TGTGCCAGCAGTGAACAGAATCAGCCCCGGCATTTT.

This clonotype was seen many times. The chain is built from TRBV13 and TRBJ2-7, with TRBD2 matching 10 bases. V trimming: 5 bases; J trimming: 3 bases; junction bases outside the gene matches: 7. This CDR3 region has 15 residues. Germline V gene sequence: CDR1 PRHDT, CDR2 FYEKMQ (reference sequence). As DNA, the CDR3 is TGTGCCAGCAGCCCGAGGACTAGCGGATACTACGAGCAGTACTTC. Protein sequence: CASSPRTSGYYEQYF.

The sample holds many counts of this clonotype. The chain couples TRBV7-9 to TRBJ1-1, with TRBD1 as a possible D gene (5 bases). Per the germline V gene, CDR1 is SEHNR and CDR2 is FQNEAQ (reference sequence). With 5 bases removed from V and 5 bases from J, the gap between germline ends came to 12 bases. The CDR3 covers 13 residues. CDR3 in DNA: TGTGCCAGCAGCATCCTAGGGGAGACTGAAGCTTTCTTT. This gives the protein CASSILGETEAFF.

The V gene is TRBV25-1, the J gene TRBJ1-1; the D gene is possibly TRBD1 (6 bases). This CDR3 comprises 15 residues. V dropped 4 bases and J dropped 3 bases, with 15 bases sitting between them. Germline V CDR1 and CDR2: MGHDK, SYGVNS. CDR3 nucleotide sequence: TGTGCCAGCAGTGGGTCCCAGACAGGTTACACTGAAGCTTTCTTT. Amino acid sequence: CASSGSQTGYTEAFF. The full variable domain, in which reference TRBV25-1 and TRBJ1-1 provide the parts outside the CDR3, is EADIYQTPRYLVIGTGKKITLECSQTMGHDKMYWYQQDPGMELHLIHYSYGVNSTEKGDLSSESTVSRIRTEHFPLTLESARPSHTSQYLCASSGSQTGYTEAFFGQGTRLTVV.

As concerns this clonotype: One base away lies a much larger clone, so this may be a sequencing read error. The chain has TRBV2 and TRBJ1-5, with 9 bases matching TRBD1. The CDR3 extends over 15 amino acids. Germline V gene sequence: CDR1 SNHLY, CDR2 FYNNEI. The V gene end was trimmed by 7 bases and the J gene end by 1 base; junction bases not matched to a gene: 5. The CDR3 DNA reads as TGTGCCAGCAAGGAACAGGGGGCGAGCAATCAGCCCCAGCATTTT. Its protein is CASKEQGASNQPQHF.

The chain combines TRBV3-1 with TRBJ2-7, with 10 positions matching TRBD2. Germline V gene data show CDR1 as LGHDT and CDR2 as YNNKEL (reference sequence). The CDR3 is made up of 13 amino acids. V was clipped by 6 bases and J by 6 bases; unmatched bases: 5. The CDR3 region is CASSTLAGSEQYF. For the CDR3, the DNA is TGTGCCAGCAGTACACTAGCGGGGTCCGAGCAGTACTTC.

The J gene is TRBJ2-4, the V gene TRBV6-1; possibly TRBD2 for D (6 bases). CDR1 is MNHNS, CDR2 SASEGT, per germline. The CDR3 is 17 amino acids. The V end was cut by 3 bases, the J end by 0 bases, with 15 bases between. CDR3 sequence: CASSDTGTPRAKNIQYF. CDR3 bases: TGTGCCAGCAGTGATACCGGGACTCCTAGAGCCAAAAACATTCAGTACTTC.

V and J are TRBV19 and TRBJ1-3, with no clear D. Trimming removed 4 bases at V and 4 bases at J, with 11 bases between. This CDR3 contains 14 residues. CDR1 and CDR2 from the germline V gene are LNHDA and SQIVND (reference sequence). In DNA form, the CDR3 reads TGTGCCAGTAGTACTGGAGGGAACGGAAACACCATATATTTT. It specifies CASSTGGNGNTIYF.

For this clonotype: A much bigger clone sits one base away, suggesting this may be a read error. The chain couples TRBV2 to TRBJ2-1; 8 bases fit TRBD2. The CDR3 extends over 12 amino acids. Germline trimming cut 6 bases from V and 12 bases from J; bases unmatched to any gene: 7. Germline CDR1 is SNHLY and CDR2 is FYNNEI. The CDR3 is CASRRTGGGQFF. CDR3 nucleotide sequence: TGTGCCAGCAGGCGAACCGGGGGGGGGCAGTTCTTC.

Only a few counts were recorded for this clonotype. The rearrangement links TRBV4-2 to TRBJ1-1; D remains unclear. CDR3 length: 16 amino acids. Trimming stripped 1 base from V and 1 base from J, with 13 bases between. Germline V gene sequence: CDR1 LGHNA, CDR2 YNFKEQ. DNA of the CDR3: TGTGCCAGCAGCCAAGGCCCCTTCGGAGGGAACACTGAAGCTTTCTTT. It specifies CASSQGPFGGNTEAFF.

This sequence joins TRBV6-1 and TRBJ2-2, with a tentative D call TRBD1 (5 bases). The CDR3 covers 15 residues. Trimming took 2 bases from V and 0 from J, leaving 7 bases between them. Germline V gives CDR1 MNHNS, CDR2 SASEGT. This CDR3 reads CASSEWGANTGELFF. The CDR3 DNA sequence: TGTGCCAGCAGTGAATGGGGCGCGAACACCGGGGAGCTGTTTTTT.